This T cell receptor beta chain was identified during a study of blood T cell repertoires in COVID-19. Study-level information: Acute-phase and convalescent COVID-19 samples originated in the United States, Italy and Spain. T cells, B-cell-depleted T cells, or PBMCs provided the cDNA or gDNA that served as material.

Enrollees, roughly 18 to 89 years old, lived in 24 US areas. Germline CDR1 is KGHSH and CDR2 is LQKENI. Trimming removed 2 bases from V and 7 bases from J, with 17 bases in between. The CDR3 loop spans 15 amino acids. This clone has only one observation. Assay used: immunoSEQ multiplex PCR; TCRdb lists only in-frame clones, some missing. The data hold 150,000 to 200,000 clones, with over 70% observed a single time. The sample was PBMCs or T cells enriched from blood (not recorded which). This TCR came from a woman aged 40 to 49 with acute COVID-19. The chain joins TRBV18 to TRBJ1-2; perhaps TRBD1 as D (6 bases). CDR3 sequence (DNA): TGTGCCAGCTCACCATCCCGGGGGGCGCGTGCTGGCTACACCTTC. It is translated as CASSPSRGARAGYTF.